Shown below are 31 T cell receptor beta chains from a single sample sequenced in a study of T cell repertoires in cytomegalovirus infection. One entry per CDR3 protein, called by TCRdb with MiXCR from the reads. The sample lists 310,000 or so distinct CDR3 sequences; about 25% were seen once. Sequencing input: PBMCs. The receptors were sampled from a human donor in good health (CMV status not recorded). Some clones in this sample may be carry-over from other donors' samples.

This clonotype showed up just a few times. V usage is TRBV6-1 and J usage is TRBJ2-7, with TRBD1 matching 8 bases. CDR1 MNHNS and CDR2 SASEGT come from the germline V gene. The CDR3 contains 15 residues. Trimming removed 10 bases from V and 1 base from J; junction bases left unmatched: 12. CDR3 residues: CATERSGTGSYEQYF. The CDR3 bases are TGTGCCACCGAACGGTCGGGGACAGGATCCTACGAGCAGTACTTC.

The CDR3 sequence: CASSLEAASYEQYF. As DNA, the CDR3 is TGTGCCAGCAGCTTGGAGGCGGCCTCCTACGAGCAGTACTTC. This chain links TRBV5-8 with TRBJ2-7; D ambiguous. The CDR3 has 14 residues. Trimming took off 0 bases at V and 0 bases at J, with 7 bases between the two ends. Germline CDR1 SGHTS, CDR2 YDEGEE.

This clonotype was seen more than once but under ten times. This chain joins TRBV11-2 and TRBJ2-5, with TRBD1 as a possible D gene (6 bases). Germline V lookup: CDR1 SGHAT, CDR2 FQNNGV. V was trimmed by 1 base and J by 4 bases, leaving 16 bases between them. CDR3 length equals 16 residues. The CDR3 sequence is CASSLGSGQGGETQYF. For the CDR3, the DNA is TGTGCCAGCAGCTTAGGGTCGGGACAAGGAGGAGAGACCCAGTACTTC.

The chain couples TRBV29-1 to TRBJ2-1; 12 positions match TRBD2. The CDR3 totals 14 residues. V trimming: 6 bases; J trimming: 6 bases; junction bases outside the gene matches: 6. CDR1 and CDR2 (germline): SQVTM, ANQGSEA. Here the CDR3 reads CSVLTSGRGNEQFF. DNA of the CDR3: TGCAGCGTGTTGACTAGCGGGAGAGGCAATGAGCAGTTCTTC.

In this sample, this clonotype turned up many times. The V gene is TRBV2, the J gene TRBJ2-2; 12 positions agree with TRBD2. CDR1 and CDR2 (germline): SNHLY, FYNNEI. V lost 2 bases and J lost 4; bases outside the gene matches: 5. The CDR3 is 17 residues long. The CDR3 sequence is CASSELAGGPITGELFF. The CDR3 DNA reads as TGTGCCAGCAGTGAACTAGCGGGAGGGCCGATCACCGGGGAGCTGTTTTTT.

This clonotype was detected a few times. The chain joins TRBV29-1 to TRBJ1-1; no firm D call. Germline V gives CDR1 SQVTM, CDR2 ANQGSEA. V was trimmed by 2 bases and J by 11 bases, leaving 12 bases between them. The length of the CDR3 is 11 residues. The DNA for the CDR3 is TGCAGCGTTGAACTTGGGTCGTCGGCTTTCTTT. This sequence encodes CSVELGSSAFF.

J is TRBJ2-7 and V is TRBV28; 10 bases align to TRBD2. V was clipped by 5 bases and J by 5 bases; unmatched bases: 12. Germline V lookup: CDR1 MDHEN, CDR2 SYDVKM. The CDR3 extends over 16 amino acids. In DNA form, the CDR3 reads TGTGCCAGCAGTCCGTGGAGCGGGGGGGACCTGGACGAGCAGTACTTC. This codes for CASSPWSGGDLDEQYF.

For the CDR3, the DNA is TGCAGCGGAGGATGGGGGGACAGGGGTGCAGATACGCAGTATTTT. It yields the protein CSGGWGDRGADTQYF. V usage is TRBV29-1 and J usage is TRBJ2-3, with 10 bases lining up with TRBD1. Trimming removed 7 bases from V and 4 bases from J; junction bases left unmatched: 11. Germline CDR1 and CDR2: SQVTM and ANQGSEA. The length of the CDR3 is 15 residues.

The chain employs TRBV5-1 and TRBJ1-1; TRBD1 agrees at 7 bases. J gave up 1 base and V 4 bases, and 13 bases lay outside the gene matches. This CDR3 is 17 amino acids long. CDR1 SGHRS and CDR2 YFSETQ come from the germline V gene. The CDR3 here is CASSEAPGGVWNTEAFF. The CDR3 DNA reads as TGCGCCAGCAGCGAAGCCCCAGGGGGGGTGTGGAACACTGAAGCTTTCTTT. The full variable domain, completed using reference TRBV5-1 and TRBJ1-1, is KAGVTQTPRYLIKTRGQQVTLSCSPISGHRSVSWYQQTPGQGLQFLFEYFSETQRNKGNFPGRFSGRQFSNSRSEMNVSTLELGDSALYLCASSEAPGGVWNTEAFFGQGTRLTVV.

The genes are TRBV5-1 and TRBJ2-5, with D unclear. Germline V gene lookup returns CDR1 SGHRS and CDR2 YFSETQ. The length of the CDR3 is 13 residues. Between the trimmed V and J ends, which lost 1 base and 3 bases, there was a span of 7 bases. This CDR3 reads CASSLFMEETQYF. CDR3 sequence (DNA): TGCGCCAGCAGCTTGTTTATGGAAGAGACCCAGTACTTC.

The chain is built from TRBV5-1 and TRBJ2-5; TRBD1 is a possible D gene (5 bases). The V end was cut by 5 bases, the J end by 5 bases, with 19 bases between. Germline V gene data show CDR1 as SGHRS and CDR2 as YFSETQ. This CDR3 spans 15 amino acids. The CDR3 bases are TGCGCCAGCAGTATAGACAGACCGTTCTCCGAGACCCAGTACTTC. Protein: CASSIDRPFSETQYF.

This clonotype was counted many times. The rearrangement links TRBV7-2 to TRBJ1-2; TRBD1 aligns across 7 bases. CDR1 and CDR2 (germline): SGHTA, FQGNSA. Losses at the gene ends were 3 bases for V and 5 bases for J; bases not matched to a gene: 12. The CDR3 is 16 residues long. CDR3 residues: CASSFPGQFPPYGYTF. DNA of the CDR3: TGTGCCAGCAGCTTCCCGGGACAGTTTCCGCCTTATGGCTACACCTTC.

This clonotype was seen a few times. The chain carries TRBV5-4 and TRBJ1-4; tentative D call: TRBD1 (5 bases). Trimming removed 5 bases at V and 2 bases at J, with 13 bases between. The CDR3 spans 15 residues. Germline loops: CDR1 SGHNT, CDR2 YYREEE (reference sequence). The CDR3 reads CASSPTGNTNEKLFF. The DNA of the CDR3 is TGTGCCAGCAGTCCCACAGGAAACACTAATGAAAAACTGTTTTTT.

This clonotype has at least ten counts. V is TRBV7-2 and J is TRBJ1-1, with TRBD1 identical over 7 bases. CDR3 size: 12 residues. Per germline, CDR1 SGHTA and CDR2 FQGNSA. V shed 2 bases and J 11 bases; nucleotides not matched to a gene: 5. The CDR3 DNA is TGTGCCAGCAGCTTAAACAGGGGAGGCGCTTTCTTT. It codes for CASSLNRGGAFF.

This clonotype was detected only once. V and J are TRBV7-2 and TRBJ2-1; 9 bases are shared with TRBD2. Germline trimming cut 1 base from V and 4 bases from J; bases unmatched to any gene: 5. The germline gives CDR1 SGHTA, CDR2 FQGNSA. CDR3 size: 16 residues. This chain's CDR3 is CASSLDSRGGYNEQFF. The CDR3 DNA reads TGTGCCAGCAGCTTAGACTCGCGGGGGGGATACAATGAGCAGTTCTTC. Full variable domain (remainder filled in from reference TRBV7-2 and TRBJ2-1): GAGVSQSPSNKVTEKGKDVELRCDPISGHTALYWYRQSLGQGLEFLIYFQGNSAPDKSGLPSDRFSAERTGGSVSTLTIQRTQQEDSAVYLCASSLDSRGGYNEQFFGPGTRLTVL.

V gene TRBV19 combines with J gene TRBJ2-5; no clear D gene. V shed 1 base and J shed 7 bases, with 4 bases lying between them. The length of the CDR3 is 11 residues. In germline, CDR1 is LNHDA, CDR2 SQIVND (reference sequence). The CDR3 reads CASSIGVTQYF. In DNA form, the CDR3 reads TGTGCCAGTAGTATAGGCGTGACCCAGTACTTC.

This chain joins TRBV2 and TRBJ2-1; 8 nucleotides agree with TRBD2. Per germline, CDR1 SNHLY and CDR2 FYNNEI. With V trimmed by 1 base and J by 2 bases, 7 bases remained unmatched. The CDR3 spans 17 residues. The CDR3 region is CASSEGRRGVAYNEQFF. In DNA, the CDR3 is TGTGCCAGCAGTGAAGGTCGGCGGGGGGTCGCCTACAATGAGCAGTTCTTC.

The chain recombines TRBV12-3 or TRBV12-4 with TRBJ1-5; D is ambiguous. The CDR3 consists of 14 residues. Trimming took 3 bases from V and 3 from J, leaving 9 bases between them. CDR3 coding DNA: TGTGCCAGCAGTTTCGGACCGAACAATCAGCCCCAGCATTTT. Amino acids: CASSFGPNNQPQHF.

This clonotype was counted many times. This chain uses TRBV6-1 with TRBJ1-5; D may be TRBD1 (6 bases). The germline CDR1 and CDR2 sequences are MNHNS and SASEGT. The CDR3 runs 14 residues. The ends were cut back, 6 bases at V and 2 bases at J, with 11 bases in the middle. CDR3: CASSPRQGNQPQHF. The CDR3 nucleotides are TGTGCCAGCAGCCCCCGACAGGGCAATCAGCCCCAGCATTTT.

Many counts were recorded for this clonotype. V is TRBV7-2 and J is TRBJ2-7; maybe TRBD2 (7 bases). The CDR3 consists of 15 residues. Trimming pared 6 bases from V and 5 bases from J, leaving 20 bases between. Germline CDR1 SGHTA, CDR2 FQGNSA. The DNA of the CDR3 is TGTGCCAGCAGAGCAGAAATAGGGGGGGCCCACGAGCAGTACTTC. This gives the protein CASRAEIGGAHEQYF.

Regarding this clonotype: Because the CDR3's place on the DNA is in doubt, the DNA is left out and the CDR3 is given as listed by TCRdb. The chain carries TRBV9 and TRBJ2-7; TRBD1 is the table's D call and was not checked against the DNA. The CDR3 has 13 residues if both end residues are counted. Per germline, CDR1 SGDLS and CDR2 YYNGEE. The CDR3 protein is CASSVGAGAHEYF.

The sample holds a few counts of this clonotype. The V call is TRBV4-1, the J call TRBJ1-5; D call uncertain. The CDR3 is 12 residues long. The germline V gene has CDR1 MGHRA and CDR2 YSYEKL. Trimming removed 3 bases from V and 16 bases from J, with 16 bases in between. The CDR3, as DNA: TGCGCCAGCAGCCATGGGCCCGTTCCCCTCCATTTT. It is translated as CASSHGPVPLHF.

This chain joins TRBV7-6 and TRBJ1-1, with 9 bases identical to TRBD1. Looked up from germline, CDR1 is SGHVS and CDR2 is FNYEAQ. The CDR3 runs to 14 residues. Trimming cost V 1 base and J 3 bases; bases outside gene matches: 0. The CDR3 nucleotides are TGTGCCAGCAGCTTAGACAGGGGGCACACTGAAGCTTTCTTT. It encodes CASSLDRGHTEAFF.

The chain is built from TRBV5-1 and TRBJ2-7; no clear D gene. Germline CDR1 is SGHRS and CDR2 is YFSETQ. V lost 0 bases, J lost 5 bases, and 9 bases lay in between. The CDR3 sequence is 13 residues long. This CDR3 reads CASSLVVGNEQYF. The CDR3 region has the DNA TGCGCCAGCAGCTTGGTGGTAGGGAACGAGCAGTACTTC.

This clonotype was detected many times. This chain uses TRBV7-9 with TRBJ2-7, with D perhaps TRBD2 (6 bases). This CDR3 is built from 15 residues. Germline V gives CDR1 SEHNR, CDR2 FQNEAQ (reference sequence). The ends were cut back, 0 bases at V and 3 bases at J, with 12 bases in the middle. The CDR3 sequence is CASSLATGADYEQYF. The CDR3 DNA reads as TGTGCCAGCAGCTTAGCAACGGGAGCCGACTACGAGCAGTACTTC.

This clonotype has a count of ten or more. The genes are TRBV7-8 and TRBJ2-1; 9 bases fit TRBD2. In germline, CDR1 is SGHVS, CDR2 FQNEAQ. Trimming at V came to 5 bases and at J to 3 bases, leaving 14 bases not matched to a gene. The CDR3 spans 18 residues. The CDR3 DNA reads TGTGCCAGCAGCCTCGAACACCGCGGGACTAGCAACTACAATGAGCAGTTCTTC. This encodes CASSLEHRGTSNYNEQFF.

V and J are TRBV28 and TRBJ1-5; D is perhaps TRBD1 (6 bases). Looked up from germline, CDR1 is MDHEN and CDR2 is SYDVKM. The germline V and J ends were trimmed by 6 bases and 2 bases, with 23 bases remaining between them. CDR3 length: 18 residues. Here the CDR3 DNA reads TGTGCCAGCAGCCTGCAGGTGGGGGGCGGTTTTGGCAATCAGCCCCAGCATTTT. As protein: CASSLQVGGGFGNQPQHF.

This clonotype was picked up a small number of times. The chain recombines TRBV7-2 with TRBJ2-1; TRBD2 agrees at 13 bases. With 4 bases clipped from V and 6 bases from J, the junction kept 6 bases outside the gene matches. The CDR3 is 16 residues long. Looked up from germline, CDR1 is SGHTA and CDR2 is FQGNSA. CDR3 sequence (DNA): TGTGCCAGCAGCTCGGTGACTAGCGGGAGGAGCAATGAGCAGTTCTTC. The encoded protein is CASSSVTSGRSNEQFF.

This clonotype was picked up many times. The J gene is TRBJ2-1, the V gene TRBV7-2, with D perhaps TRBD1 (5 bases). CDR1 is SGHTA, CDR2 FQGNSA, per germline. Trimming removed 5 bases at V and 6 bases at J, with 11 bases between. This CDR3 has 13 amino acids. CDR3 in DNA: TGTGCCAGCAGCCGCTACCAGGGCAATGAGCAGTTCTTC. The encoded protein is CASSRYQGNEQFF.

Only one count was recorded for this clonotype. The chain carries TRBV29-1 and TRBJ2-3; perhaps TRBD2 as D (6 bases). This CDR3 contains 15 residues. Germline V gene sequence: CDR1 SQVTM, CDR2 ANQGSEA. Trimming stripped 4 bases from V and 2 bases from J, with 16 bases between. CDR3 nucleotides: TGCAGCGTTGGATCGGGACTGAATCCCACAGATACGCAGTATTTT. It specifies CSVGSGLNPTDTQYF.

There are a few counts of this clonotype. This chain joins TRBV29-1 and TRBJ2-7, with TRBD1 matching over 10 bases. Germline V gene sequence: CDR1 SQVTM, CDR2 ANQGSEA. The V gene end was trimmed by 3 bases and the J gene end by 6 bases; junction bases not matched to a gene: 2. This CDR3 spans 12 amino acids. CDR3 sequence: CSVEGQGREQYF. DNA of the CDR3: TGCAGCGTTGAGGGACAGGGGCGCGAGCAGTACTTC.